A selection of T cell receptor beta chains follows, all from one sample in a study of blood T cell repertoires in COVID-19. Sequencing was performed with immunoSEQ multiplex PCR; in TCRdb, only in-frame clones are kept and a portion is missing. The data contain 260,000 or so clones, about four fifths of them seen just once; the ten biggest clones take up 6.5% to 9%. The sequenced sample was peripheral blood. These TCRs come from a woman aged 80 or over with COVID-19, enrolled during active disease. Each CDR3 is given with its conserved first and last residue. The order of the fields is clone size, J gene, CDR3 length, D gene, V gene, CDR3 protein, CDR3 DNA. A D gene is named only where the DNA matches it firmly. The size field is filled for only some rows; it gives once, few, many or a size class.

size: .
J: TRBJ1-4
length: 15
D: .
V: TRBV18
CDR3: CASSPQDLRGEKLFF
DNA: TGTGCCAGCTCTCCCCAAGACTTGCGGGGTGAAAAACTGTTTTTT

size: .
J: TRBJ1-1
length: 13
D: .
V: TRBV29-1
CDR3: CSVSGVFGTEAFF
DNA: TGCAGCGTCTCAGGGGTGTTCGGCACTGAAGCTTTCTTT

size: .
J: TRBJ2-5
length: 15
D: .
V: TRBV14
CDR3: CASSQDLLPTGTQYF
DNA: TGTGCCAGCAGCCAAGATCTATTGCCTACGGGGACCCAGTACTTC

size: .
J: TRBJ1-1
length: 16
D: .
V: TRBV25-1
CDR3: CASSSPGSRELYEAFF
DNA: TGTGCCAGCAGTTCCCCGGGGTCCCGCGAACTCTATGAAGCTTTCTTT

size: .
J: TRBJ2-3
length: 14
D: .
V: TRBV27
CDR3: CASTPWASTDTQYF
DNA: TGTGCCAGCACTCCCTGGGCTAGCACAGATACGCAGTATTTT

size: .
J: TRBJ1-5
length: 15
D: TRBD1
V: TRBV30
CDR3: CAWSTGVVSNQPQHF
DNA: TGTGCCTGGAGTACAGGGGTGGTAAGCAATCAGCCCCAGCATTTT

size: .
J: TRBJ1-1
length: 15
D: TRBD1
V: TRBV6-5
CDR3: CASSYSAGGVTEAFF
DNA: TGTGCCAGCAGTTACTCGGCAGGGGGCGTCACTGAAGCTTTCTTT

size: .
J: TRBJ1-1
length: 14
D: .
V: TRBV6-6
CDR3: CASRAGQINTEAFF
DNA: TGTGCCAGCAGGGCCGGACAGATAAACACTGAAGCTTTCTTT

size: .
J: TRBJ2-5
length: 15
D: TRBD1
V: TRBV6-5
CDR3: CASRQGGGPEETQYF
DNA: TGTGCCAGCAGACAGGGGGGCGGACCGGAAGAGACCCAGTACTTC

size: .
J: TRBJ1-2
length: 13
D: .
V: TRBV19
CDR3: CASSTAQGHGYTF
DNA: TGTGCCAGTAGTACTGCGCAGGGGCATGGCTACACCTTC

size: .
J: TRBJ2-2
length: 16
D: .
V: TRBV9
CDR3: CASSVGGGTDTGELFF
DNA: TGTGCCAGCAGCGTAGGGGGCGGCACTGACACCGGGGAGCTGTTTTTT

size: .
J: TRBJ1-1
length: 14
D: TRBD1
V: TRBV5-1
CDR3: CASSQGVGNTEAFF
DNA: TGCGCCAGCAGCCAGGGGGTGGGAAACACTGAAGCTTTCTTT

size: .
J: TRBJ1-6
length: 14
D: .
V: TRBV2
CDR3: CAIQKRGNNSPLHF
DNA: TGTGCCATCCAAAAGCGGGGAAATAATTCACCCCTCCACTTT

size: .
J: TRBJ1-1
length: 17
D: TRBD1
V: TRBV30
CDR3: CAWSSGLAGRPGGGAFF
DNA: TGTGCCTGGAGTTCGGGTCTGGCAGGTCGGCCCGGAGGGGGCGCTTTCTTT

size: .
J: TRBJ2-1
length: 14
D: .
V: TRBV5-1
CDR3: CASSLEGTYNEQFF
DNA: TGCGCCAGCAGCTTGGAAGGGACTTACAATGAGCAGTTCTTC

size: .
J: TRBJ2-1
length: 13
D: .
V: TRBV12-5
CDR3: CASGLETYNEQFF
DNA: TGTGCTAGTGGTTTAGAAACTTACAATGAGCAGTTCTTC

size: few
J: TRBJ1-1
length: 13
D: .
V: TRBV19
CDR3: CASSIRGFTEAFF
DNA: TGTGCCAGTAGTATAAGAGGTTTCACTGAAGCTTTCTTT

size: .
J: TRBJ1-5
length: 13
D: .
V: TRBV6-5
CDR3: CASKGQGNQPQHF
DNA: TGTGCCAGCAAGGGGCAGGGAAATCAGCCCCAGCATTTT

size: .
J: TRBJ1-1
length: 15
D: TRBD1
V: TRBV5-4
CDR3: CASSWGQGMNTEAFF
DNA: TGTGCCAGCAGCTGGGGACAGGGGATGAACACTGAAGCTTTCTTT

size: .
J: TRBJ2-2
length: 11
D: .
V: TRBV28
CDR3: CASSLSGELFF
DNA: TGTGCCAGCAGCCTATCCGGGGAGCTGTTTTTT

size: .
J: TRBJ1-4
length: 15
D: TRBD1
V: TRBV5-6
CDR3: CASSYLRGRIEKLFF
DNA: TGTGCCAGCAGCTACCTCAGGGGGCGAATAGAAAAACTGTTTTTT

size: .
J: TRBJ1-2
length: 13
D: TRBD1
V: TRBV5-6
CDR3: CASSRTGSTGYTF
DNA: TGTGCCAGCAGCAGGACAGGGTCGACTGGCTACACCTTC

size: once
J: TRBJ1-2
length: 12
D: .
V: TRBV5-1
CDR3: CASSFDSYGYTF
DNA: TGCGCCAGCAGCTTCGACAGTTACGGCTACACCTTC

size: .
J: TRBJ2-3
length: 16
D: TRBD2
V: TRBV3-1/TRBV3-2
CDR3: CASSPLAGYNTDTQYF
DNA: TGTGCCAGCAGTCCACTAGCGGGGTATAACACAGATACGCAGTATTTT

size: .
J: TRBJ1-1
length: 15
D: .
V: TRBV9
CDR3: CASSVSGLMNTEAFF
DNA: TGTGCCAGCAGCGTAAGTGGGCTTATGAACACTGAAGCTTTCTTT

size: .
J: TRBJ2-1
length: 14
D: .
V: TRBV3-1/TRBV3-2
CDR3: CASSQVWGVNEQFF
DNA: TGTGCCAGCAGCCAGGTGTGGGGGGTCAATGAGCAGTTCTTC

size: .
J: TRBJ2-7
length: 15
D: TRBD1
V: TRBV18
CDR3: CASSPGTGASYEQYF
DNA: TGTGCCAGCTCACCAGGGACAGGTGCCTCCTACGAGCAGTACTTC

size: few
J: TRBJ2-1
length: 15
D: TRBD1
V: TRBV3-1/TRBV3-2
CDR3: CASSRWTGRNNEQFF
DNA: TGTGCCAGCAGCCGCTGGACAGGCCGAAACAATGAGCAGTTCTTC

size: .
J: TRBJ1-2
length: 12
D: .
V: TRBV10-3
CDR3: CAISEQGYGYTF
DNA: TGTGCCATCAGTGAACAGGGCTATGGCTACACCTTC

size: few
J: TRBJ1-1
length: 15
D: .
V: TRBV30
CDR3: CAWSAAGGAGTEAFF
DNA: TGTGCCTGGAGTGCGGCCGGCGGAGCGGGTACTGAAGCTTTCTTT

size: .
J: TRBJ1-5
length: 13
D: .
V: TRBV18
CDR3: CASSPNSGQPQHF
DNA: TGTGCCAGCTCACCAAACAGTGGGCAGCCCCAGCATTTT

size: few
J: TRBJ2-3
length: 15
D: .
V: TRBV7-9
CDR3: CASSFPAVSTDTQYF
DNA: TGTGCCAGCAGCTTTCCAGCGGTTAGCACAGATACGCAGTATTTT